The T cell receptor (beta chain) under discussion was sequenced for a study of beta chain features in type 1 diabetes. Of the isolated RNA, all was reverse transcribed, and so the sequenced material was expressed TCRB transcripts. TCRdb keeps only in-frame clones here, not all; method: immunoSEQ multiplex PCR. This table has 200,000 to 250,000 clones, around 68% appearing once. CDR3 length: 13 residues. Trimming cost V 8 bases and J 6 bases, with 17 bases left between them. CDR1 MGHDK and CDR2 SYGVNS come from the germline V gene. The clonotype was recovered from a man aged 30 to 45 in good health. Sequenced material: naive CD4+ T cells from blood. The J gene is TRBJ2-7, the V gene TRBV25-1; D tentatively fits TRBD1 or TRBD2 (6 bases each). CDR3: CASGPMGGGEQYF. Written as DNA, the CDR3 is TGTGCCAGCGGGCCCATGGGGGGCGGCGAGCAGTACTTC.